Reported below is one T cell receptor beta chain. Its target is unknown. The CDR3 covers 14 residues. Germline CDR1 is SNHLY and CDR2 is FYNNEI. V lost 6 bases to trimming and J lost 5 bases; unmatched junction nucleotides: 8. Cultured CD4+ T cells had their DNA profiled by the Oncomine TCR Beta short-read assay. In TCRdb, the PCR reads were re-called with MiXCR into one record per CDR3 protein. Among more than 10,000 distinct CDR3 sequences listed, approximately 76% were seen once. This sample was taken from a study of vaccination and CD4 T cells after COVID-19. Study information: Overlapping spike peptides of SARS-CoV-2, HCoV-NL63, HCoV-OC43 and HCoV-229E stimulated the cells. Study-level points and caveats: The study found that a median approximately 86% of reactive clones in convalescent patients appeared only post-vaccination.

Treatment reported: roughly 10-day PBMC culture with coronavirus spike peptide pools or control peptides (ViraFEST assay). This clonotype was sampled from a human donor who had recovered from COVID-19. The sequencing input was CD4+ T cells from blood, cultured in vitro. The chain couples TRBV2 to TRBJ2-7; 9 bases align to TRBD1. In nucleotides, the CDR3 is TGTGCCAGCAGCTTGGGGGACAGGGTCGACGAGCAGTACTTC. Amino acid sequence: CASSLGDRVDEQYF.